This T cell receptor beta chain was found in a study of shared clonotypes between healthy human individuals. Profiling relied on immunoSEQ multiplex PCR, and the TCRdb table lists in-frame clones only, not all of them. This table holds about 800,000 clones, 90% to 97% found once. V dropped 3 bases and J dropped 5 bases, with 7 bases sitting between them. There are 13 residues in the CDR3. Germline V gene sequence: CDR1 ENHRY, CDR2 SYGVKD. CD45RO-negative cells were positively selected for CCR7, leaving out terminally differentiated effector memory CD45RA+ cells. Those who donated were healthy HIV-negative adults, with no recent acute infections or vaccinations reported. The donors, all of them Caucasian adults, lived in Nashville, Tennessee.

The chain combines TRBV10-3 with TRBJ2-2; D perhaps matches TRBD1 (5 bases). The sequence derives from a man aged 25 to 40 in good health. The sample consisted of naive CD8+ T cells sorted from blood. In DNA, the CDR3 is TGTGCCATCAGTGAAGACAGAACCGGGGAGCTGTTTTTT. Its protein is CAISEDRTGELFF.